A selection of T cell receptor beta chains follows, all from one sample in a study of radiotherapy plus CTLA-4 blockade in lung cancer. Some clones are missing from TCRdb's copy, which holds only in-frame ones; the method was immunoSEQ multiplex PCR. This sample has approximately 100,000 clones, with under 90% found just once. The specimen comprised peripheral blood, sampled from a patient treated with radiotherapy plus ipilimumab. The receptors here all came from a human donor with non-small cell lung cancer that progressed on radiotherapy plus ipilimumab. Some clones in this sample may be carry-over from other donors' samples. The CDR3 runs from the conserved cysteine through the conserved F or W. Each record gives: J gene, D gene, CDR3 length, V gene, clone size, CDR3 DNA, CDR3 protein. D genes are given only for firm matches. Clone size appears in some rows only: once, few, many, or a class for an expanded clone.

j_call: TRBJ2-5; d_call: TRBD1; cdr3_length: 13; v_call: TRBV19; clone_size: once; cdr3_nt: TGTGCCACCAACACAGGGGGCCAAGAGACCCAGTACTTC; cdr3_aa: CATNTGGQETQYF
j_call: TRBJ2-7; d_call: TRBD2; cdr3_length: 18; v_call: TRBV7-9; clone_size: once; cdr3_nt: TGTGCCAGCAGCGATACTACGGGGGCGACTAGCGGAAACTACGAGCAGTACTTC; cdr3_aa: CASSDTTGATSGNYEQYF
j_call: TRBJ2-5; d_call: TRBD1; cdr3_length: 13; v_call: TRBV2; clone_size: .; cdr3_nt: TGTGCCAGCAGTGGGGACAGATTGGAGACCCAGTACTTC; cdr3_aa: CASSGDRLETQYF
j_call: TRBJ2-2; d_call: TRBD2; cdr3_length: 15; v_call: TRBV5-4; clone_size: .; cdr3_nt: TGTGCCAGCAGCGCACTAGCGGGGGCCACCGGGGAGCTGTTTTTT; cdr3_aa: CASSALAGATGELFF
j_call: TRBJ1-4; d_call: TRBD1; cdr3_length: 16; v_call: TRBV7-2; clone_size: .; cdr3_nt: TGTGCCAGCAGCCGCCAGGGGGAAGCAACTAATGAAAAACTGTTTTTT; cdr3_aa: CASSRQGEATNEKLFF
j_call: TRBJ1-6; d_call: TRBD1; cdr3_length: 14; v_call: TRBV5-5; clone_size: .; cdr3_nt: TGTGCCAGCAGTCCGGACAGGGAGGGTTCACCCCTCCACTTT; cdr3_aa: CASSPDREGSPLHF
j_call: TRBJ1-2; d_call: TRBD1; cdr3_length: 13; v_call: TRBV6-1; clone_size: .; cdr3_nt: TGTGCCAGCAGTATCTTACAGGGGACCCTCTACACCTTC; cdr3_aa: CASSILQGTLYTF
j_call: TRBJ1-1; d_call: .; cdr3_length: 13; v_call: TRBV2; clone_size: .; cdr3_nt: TGTGCCAGCAGTGAGTTATCGAACACTGAAGCTTTCTTT; cdr3_aa: CASSELSNTEAFF
j_call: TRBJ1-1; d_call: .; cdr3_length: 15; v_call: TRBV5-1; clone_size: .; cdr3_nt: TGCGCCAGCAGCTTGGGGGGGCTACGGGACACTGAAGCTTTCTTT; cdr3_aa: CASSLGGLRDTEAFF
j_call: TRBJ2-2; d_call: .; cdr3_length: 15; v_call: TRBV7-2; clone_size: .; cdr3_nt: TGTGCCAGCAGCTTAGCGTTGGCCTCCACCGGGGAGCTGTTTTTT; cdr3_aa: CASSLALASTGELFF
j_call: TRBJ2-7; d_call: .; cdr3_length: 16; v_call: TRBV10-1; clone_size: once; cdr3_nt: TGCGCCAGCTGGAGGAACCGGGACCGACGTGGTTACGAGCAGTACTTC; cdr3_aa: CASWRNRDRRGYEQYF
j_call: TRBJ2-7; d_call: TRBD1; cdr3_length: 16; v_call: TRBV6-5; clone_size: .; cdr3_nt: TGTGCCAGCAGTTACCGACCCGGGACAGGGATGTACGAGCAGTACTTC; cdr3_aa: CASSYRPGTGMYEQYF
j_call: TRBJ2-7; d_call: TRBD1; cdr3_length: 14; v_call: TRBV13; clone_size: .; cdr3_nt: TGTGCCAGCAGCTTCCGTCTAACAGGGGTCGAGCAGTACTTC; cdr3_aa: CASSFRLTGVEQYF
j_call: TRBJ1-1; d_call: .; cdr3_length: 13; v_call: TRBV27; clone_size: .; cdr3_nt: TGTGCCAGCAGTTTCGACCAAAACACTGAAGCTTTCTTT; cdr3_aa: CASSFDQNTEAFF
j_call: TRBJ2-5; d_call: .; cdr3_length: 17; v_call: TRBV7-9; clone_size: .; cdr3_nt: TGTGCCAGCAGCTTAGCCCGGGACACTTGGTACCAAGAGACCCAGTACTTC; cdr3_aa: CASSLARDTWYQETQYF
j_call: TRBJ2-1; d_call: .; cdr3_length: 14; v_call: TRBV29-1; clone_size: once; cdr3_nt: TGCAGCGTTGACGGTCCGAGCTCCTACAATGAGCAGTTCTTC; cdr3_aa: CSVDGPSSYNEQFF
j_call: TRBJ2-2; d_call: .; cdr3_length: 17; v_call: TRBV11-1; clone_size: .; cdr3_nt: TGTGCCAGCAGCCCCTCCAGAGGGGTCTCGAACACCGGGGAGCTGTTTTTT; cdr3_aa: CASSPSRGVSNTGELFF
j_call: TRBJ2-5; d_call: .; cdr3_length: 11; v_call: TRBV20-1; clone_size: once; cdr3_nt: TGCAGTGCAGCCTCGCGCGAGACCCAGTACTTC; cdr3_aa: CSAASRETQYF
j_call: TRBJ1-5; d_call: .; cdr3_length: 18; v_call: TRBV21-1; clone_size: few; cdr3_nt: TGTGCCAGCAGCAACCGAAGTCGACATTTTTTCCACAATCAGCCCCAGCATTTT; cdr3_aa: CASSNRSRHFFHNQPQHF
j_call: TRBJ1-2; d_call: .; cdr3_length: 13; v_call: TRBV6-5; clone_size: .; cdr3_nt: TGTGCCAGCAGTTACGAGGTTAACTATGGCTACACCTTC; cdr3_aa: CASSYEVNYGYTF
j_call: TRBJ1-2; d_call: .; cdr3_length: 13; v_call: TRBV19; clone_size: few; cdr3_nt: TGTGCCAGTAGTATAAAAGGCCACTATGGCTACACCTTC; cdr3_aa: CASSIKGHYGYTF
j_call: TRBJ2-2; d_call: TRBD1; cdr3_length: 14; v_call: TRBV27; clone_size: .; cdr3_nt: TGTGCCAGCAACGACAGGGGGCTGCCCGGGGAGCTGTTTTTT; cdr3_aa: CASNDRGLPGELFF
j_call: TRBJ1-5; d_call: .; cdr3_length: 14; v_call: TRBV10-3; clone_size: .; cdr3_nt: TGTGCCATCAGTGACAGGGGCAGCAATCAGCCCCAGCATTTT; cdr3_aa: CAISDRGSNQPQHF
j_call: TRBJ2-6; d_call: .; cdr3_length: 14; v_call: TRBV29-1; clone_size: .; cdr3_nt: TGCAGCGTTGGAGGGGCCTCTGGGGCCAACGTCCTGACTTTC; cdr3_aa: CSVGGASGANVLTF
j_call: TRBJ2-2; d_call: .; cdr3_length: 16; v_call: TRBV19; clone_size: .; cdr3_nt: TGTGCCAGTAGCCGTAACGGAGGTACGAACACCGGGGAGCTGTTTTTT; cdr3_aa: CASSRNGGTNTGELFF
j_call: TRBJ2-2; d_call: TRBD1; cdr3_length: 15; v_call: TRBV7-2; clone_size: .; cdr3_nt: TGTGCCAGCAGCGCCGGACAGGGCGTATTCGGGGAGCTGTTTTTT; cdr3_aa: CASSAGQGVFGELFF
j_call: TRBJ1-6; d_call: .; cdr3_length: 15; v_call: TRBV25-1; clone_size: .; cdr3_nt: TGTGCCAGCAGTGAATTTTCACAGCCTAATTCACCCCTCCACTTT; cdr3_aa: CASSEFSQPNSPLHF
j_call: TRBJ1-1; d_call: TRBD1; cdr3_length: 15; v_call: TRBV7-9; clone_size: .; cdr3_nt: TGTGCCAGCAGCCAGAAACAGGGGCGGAACACTGAAGCTTTCTTT; cdr3_aa: CASSQKQGRNTEAFF
j_call: TRBJ2-1; d_call: TRBD2; cdr3_length: 14; v_call: TRBV10-3; clone_size: .; cdr3_nt: TGTGCCATCAGTGAGGAGCTAGCGGTCAATGAGCAGTTCTTC; cdr3_aa: CAISEELAVNEQFF
j_call: TRBJ2-7; d_call: TRBD1; cdr3_length: 19; v_call: TRBV10-3; clone_size: .; cdr3_nt: TGTGCCATCAGCGATCGGGCCGGGACAGGGTTTCTATCTGGCTACGAGCAGTACTTC; cdr3_aa: CAISDRAGTGFLSGYEQYF
j_call: TRBJ1-2; d_call: .; cdr3_length: 12; v_call: TRBV7-9; clone_size: .; cdr3_nt: TGTGCCAGCAGCTTAGAAGGTTCAGGCTACACCTTC; cdr3_aa: CASSLEGSGYTF
j_call: TRBJ2-5; d_call: .; cdr3_length: 15; v_call: TRBV5-1; clone_size: once; cdr3_nt: TGCGCCAGCAGCTCGATAGAGGTCCCGGAGGGGACCCAGTACTTC; cdr3_aa: CASSSIEVPEGTQYF
j_call: TRBJ1-2; d_call: .; cdr3_length: 13; v_call: TRBV30; clone_size: .; cdr3_nt: TGTGCCTGGACCGTCAATGCTAACTATGGCTACACCTTC; cdr3_aa: CAWTVNANYGYTF
j_call: TRBJ1-2; d_call: .; cdr3_length: 15; v_call: TRBV25-1; clone_size: .; cdr3_nt: TGTGCCAGCAGTGGGCCAGGGGTTACCTACTATGGCTACACCTTC; cdr3_aa: CASSGPGVTYYGYTF
j_call: TRBJ1-1; d_call: .; cdr3_length: 14; v_call: TRBV7-6; clone_size: .; cdr3_nt: TGTGCCAGCAGCTTAGGGGTACAGGGCACTGAAGCTTTCTTT; cdr3_aa: CASSLGVQGTEAFF
j_call: TRBJ2-3; d_call: TRBD2; cdr3_length: 14; v_call: TRBV29-1; clone_size: .; cdr3_nt: TGCAGCGCCGACGAGTTCCCGGGAGGGGATACGCAGTATTTT; cdr3_aa: CSADEFPGGDTQYF
j_call: TRBJ1-2; d_call: TRBD1; cdr3_length: 13; v_call: TRBV6-1; clone_size: few; cdr3_nt: TGTGCCAGCAGGACAGGGGGCGGAACTGGCTACACCTTC; cdr3_aa: CASRTGGGTGYTF
j_call: TRBJ1-5; d_call: .; cdr3_length: 17; v_call: TRBV4-3; clone_size: .; cdr3_nt: TGCGCCAGCAGCCAAGAACCAGTCCCTATCAGCAATCAGCCCCAGCATTTT; cdr3_aa: CASSQEPVPISNQPQHF
j_call: TRBJ1-6; d_call: .; cdr3_length: 14; v_call: TRBV5-1; clone_size: .; cdr3_nt: TGCGCCAGCAGCTTAGGACAGAATAATTCACCCCTCCACTTT; cdr3_aa: CASSLGQNNSPLHF
j_call: TRBJ1-2; d_call: TRBD1; cdr3_length: 16; v_call: TRBV2; clone_size: once; cdr3_nt: TGTGCCAGCAGTGACCGGACAGGGACGATTAGCTATGGCTACACCTTC; cdr3_aa: CASSDRTGTISYGYTF